This entry features one T cell receptor (beta chain) sequence. These data originate in a study of blood T cell repertoires in COVID-19. At the level of the study: Collection of acute and convalescent COVID-19 samples took place in the United States, Italy and Spain. The cDNA or gDNA used as material had been derived from T cells, B-cell-depleted T cells, or PBMCs.

Per the authors' pipeline: For nucleated cells, counts were estimated from reference gene primer amplification. Data came from immunoSEQ multiplex PCR; TCRdb stores just in-frame clones and leaves some out. That table gives V, J and clone size, and the DNA gave D and trimming. The table shows about 60,000 clones, with about 81% occurring only once. The sequenced sample was peripheral blood. The source of this sequence is a human donor in a cohort sampled during active COVID-19.

CDR3 nucleotide sequence: TGTGCCAGCAGCTTAGAAACAGCGGGAATCATCATCTACGAGCAGTACTTC. Translating it yields CASSLETAGIIIYEQYF. The V call is TRBV7-8, the J call TRBJ2-7, with 7 bases lining up with TRBD2. With V trimmed by 1 base and J by 3 bases, 12 bases remained unmatched. This CDR3 has 17 amino acids. CDR1 is SGHVS and CDR2 is FQNEAQ in the germline V gene.